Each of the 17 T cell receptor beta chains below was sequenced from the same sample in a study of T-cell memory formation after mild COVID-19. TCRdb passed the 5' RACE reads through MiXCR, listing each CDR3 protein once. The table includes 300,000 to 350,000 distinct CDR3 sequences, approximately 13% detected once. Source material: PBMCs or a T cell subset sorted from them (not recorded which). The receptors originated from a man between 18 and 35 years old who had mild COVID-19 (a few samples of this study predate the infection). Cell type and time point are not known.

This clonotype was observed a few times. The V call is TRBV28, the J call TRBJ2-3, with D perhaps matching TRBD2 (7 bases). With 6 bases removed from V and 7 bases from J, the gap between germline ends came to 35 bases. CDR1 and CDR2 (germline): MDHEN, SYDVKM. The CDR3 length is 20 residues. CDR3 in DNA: TGTGCCAGCAGAGGTCCCGGACAGAGACCAGCGGGGCAAATATTTTATACGCAGTATTTT. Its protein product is CASRGPGQRPAGQIFYTQYF.

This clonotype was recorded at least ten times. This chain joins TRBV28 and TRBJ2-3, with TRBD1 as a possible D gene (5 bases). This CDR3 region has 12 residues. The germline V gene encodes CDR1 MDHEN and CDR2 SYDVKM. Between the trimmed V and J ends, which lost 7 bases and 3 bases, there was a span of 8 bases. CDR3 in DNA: TGTGCCAGCACCAGGGAAACAGATACGCAGTATTTT. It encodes CASTRETDTQYF.

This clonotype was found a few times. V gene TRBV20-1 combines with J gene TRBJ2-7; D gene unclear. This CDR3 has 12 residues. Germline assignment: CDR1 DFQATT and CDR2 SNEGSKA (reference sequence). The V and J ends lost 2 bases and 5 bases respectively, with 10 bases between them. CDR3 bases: TGCAGTGCTAGATCCCACGCGAACGAGCAGTACTTC. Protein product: CSARSHANEQYF.

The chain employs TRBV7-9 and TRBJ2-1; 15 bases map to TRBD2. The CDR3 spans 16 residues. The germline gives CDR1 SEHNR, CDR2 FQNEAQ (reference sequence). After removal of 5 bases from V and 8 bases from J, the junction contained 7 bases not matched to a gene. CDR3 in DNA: TGTGCCAGCAGCGCCGGGACTAGCGGGGGGATAGATGAGCAGTTCTTC. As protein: CASSAGTSGGIDEQFF.

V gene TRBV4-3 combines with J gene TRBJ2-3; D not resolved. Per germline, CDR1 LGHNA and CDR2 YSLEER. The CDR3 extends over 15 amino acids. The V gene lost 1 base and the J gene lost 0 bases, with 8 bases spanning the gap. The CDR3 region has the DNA TGCGCCAGCAGCCAAGTCTACGGAAGCACAGATACGCAGTATTTT. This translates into CASSQVYGSTDTQYF.

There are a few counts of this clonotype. CDR3 coding DNA: TGTGCCAGCAGCTTACTCCCCAGGGTGGGAGCAGATGGCTACACCTTC. Translated, it gives CASSLLPRVGADGYTF. The chain recombines TRBV7-6 with TRBJ1-2; a weak D match, TRBD1 (5 bases). V was pared by 2 bases and J by 6 bases, with 19 bases between. The CDR3 has 16 amino acids. The germline gives CDR1 SGHVS, CDR2 FNYEAQ.

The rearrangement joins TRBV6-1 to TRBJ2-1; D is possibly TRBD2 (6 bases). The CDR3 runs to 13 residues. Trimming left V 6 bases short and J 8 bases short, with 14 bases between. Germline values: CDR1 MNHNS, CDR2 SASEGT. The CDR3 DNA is TGTGCCAGCAGCGATCTCAGGAGGGATGAGCAGTTCTTC. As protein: CASSDLRRDEQFF.

CDR3 protein: CASSSLADSTTDTQYF. The CDR3, as DNA: TGTGCCAGCAGCTCACTAGCAGACAGTACGACAGATACGCAGTATTTT. The chain links TRBV7-2 to TRBJ2-3; D is perhaps TRBD2 (6 bases). The CDR3 has 16 amino acids. V lost 4 bases and J 3 bases, leaving 17 bases between the germline ends. The germline V gene has CDR1 SGHTA and CDR2 FQGNSA.

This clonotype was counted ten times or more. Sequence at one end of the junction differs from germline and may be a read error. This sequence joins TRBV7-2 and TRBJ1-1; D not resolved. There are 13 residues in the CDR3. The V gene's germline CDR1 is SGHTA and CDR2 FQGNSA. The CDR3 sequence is CASSLRENTEAFF. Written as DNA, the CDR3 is TGCGCCAGCAGCTTGAGGGAAAACACTGAAGCTTTCTTT.

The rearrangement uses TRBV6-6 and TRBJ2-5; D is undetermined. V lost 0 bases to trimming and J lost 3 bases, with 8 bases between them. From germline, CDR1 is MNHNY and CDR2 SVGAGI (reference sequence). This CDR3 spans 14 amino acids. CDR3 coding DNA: TGTGCCAGCAGTTACTCCCAGCTGAAAGAGACCCAGTACTTC. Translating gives CASSYSQLKETQYF.

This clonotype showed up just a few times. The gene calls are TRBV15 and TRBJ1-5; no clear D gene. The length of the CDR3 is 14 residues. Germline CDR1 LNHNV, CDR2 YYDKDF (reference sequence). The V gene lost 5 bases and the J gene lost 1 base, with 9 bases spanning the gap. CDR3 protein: CATSFRGSNQPQHF. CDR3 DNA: TGTGCCACCAGCTTCCGGGGAAGCAATCAGCCCCAGCATTTT.

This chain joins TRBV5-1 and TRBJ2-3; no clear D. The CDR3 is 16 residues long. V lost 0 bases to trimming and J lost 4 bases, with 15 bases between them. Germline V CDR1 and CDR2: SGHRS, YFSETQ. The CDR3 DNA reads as TGCGCCAGCAGCTTGGTGACAACGCTGTTCGCAGATACGCAGTATTTT. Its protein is CASSLVTTLFADTQYF. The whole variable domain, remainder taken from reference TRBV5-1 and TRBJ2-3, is KAGVTQTPRYLIKTRGQQVTLSCSPISGHRSVSWYQQTPGQGLQFLFEYFSETQRNKGNFPGRFSGRQFSNSRSEMNVSTLELGDSALYLCASSLVTTLFADTQYFGPGTRLTVL.

CDR3 in DNA: TGTGCCAGCAGTGAAGGAGGCCTGGAGACCCAGTACTTC. Residues: CASSEGGLETQYF. The chain recombines TRBV25-1 with TRBJ2-5, with a possible D match to TRBD2 (5 bases). Trimming took 2 bases from V and 5 from J, leaving 9 bases between them. There are 13 residues in the CDR3. The germline CDR1 and CDR2 sequences are MGHDK and SYGVNS. Full variable domain (outside the CDR3, taken from reference TRBV25-1 and TRBJ2-5): EADIYQTPRYLVIGTGKKITLECSQTMGHDKMYWYQQDPGMELHLIHYSYGVNSTEKGDLSSESTVSRIRTEHFPLTLESARPSHTSQYLCASSEGGLETQYFGPGTRLLVL.

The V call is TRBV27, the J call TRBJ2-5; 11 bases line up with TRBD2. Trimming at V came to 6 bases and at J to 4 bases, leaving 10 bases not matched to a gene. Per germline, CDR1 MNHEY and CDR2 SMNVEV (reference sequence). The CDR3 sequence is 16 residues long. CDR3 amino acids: CASRENSGGALETQYF. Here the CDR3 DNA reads TGTGCCAGCAGGGAGAATAGCGGGGGGGCTTTAGAGACCCAGTACTTC.

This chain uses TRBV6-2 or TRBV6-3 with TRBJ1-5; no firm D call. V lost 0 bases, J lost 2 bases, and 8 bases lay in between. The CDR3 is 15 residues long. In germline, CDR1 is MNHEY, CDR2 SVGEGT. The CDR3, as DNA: TGTGCCAGCAGTTACTCCCCCGGGGGCAATCAGCCCCAGCATTTT. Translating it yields CASSYSPGGNQPQHF.

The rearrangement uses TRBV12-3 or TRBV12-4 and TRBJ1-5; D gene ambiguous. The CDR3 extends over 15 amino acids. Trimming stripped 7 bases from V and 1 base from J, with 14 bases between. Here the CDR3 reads CASTPGRLSNQPQHF. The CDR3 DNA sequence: TGTGCCAGCACCCCCGGCAGGCTGAGCAATCAGCCCCAGCATTTT.

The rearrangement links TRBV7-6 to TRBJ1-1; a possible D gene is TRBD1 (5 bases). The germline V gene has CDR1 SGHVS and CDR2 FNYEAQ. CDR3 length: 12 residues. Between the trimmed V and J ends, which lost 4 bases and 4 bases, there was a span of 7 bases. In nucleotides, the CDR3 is TGTGCCAGCAGCTCAGGGCCCACTGAAGCTTTCTTT. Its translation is CASSSGPTEAFF.